This T cell receptor (beta chain) appears in the sequencing data of a study of T cell responses to AZD1222 COVID-19 vaccine. The assay was immunoSEQ multiplex PCR, and TCRdb's table has in-frame clones only and misses some. The repertoire has around 120,000 clones, just under 95% of them found once; the top ten carry over 2.5%. Germline V lookup: CDR1 LNHDA, CDR2 SQIVND (reference sequence). The CDR3 loop spans 12 amino acids. The V end lost 1 base, the J end lost 6 bases, and 6 bases lay between the germline ends. This clone came up a few times. Antigen unknown. Study results and limitations: Two doses of AZD1222 preceded a rise in Spike-specific TCR breadth and depth.

Sequencing used peripheral blood, obtained on day 0 of AZD1222 vaccination. The V call is TRBV19, the J call TRBJ1-1, with D unclear. The sequence was obtained from an adult in good health. The CDR3 DNA is TGTGCCAGTAGTATAGGGACTGCTGAAGCTTTCTTT. Translating gives CASSIGTAEAFF. Filled out from reference TRBV19 and TRBJ1-1, the complete variable domain reads DGGITQSPKYLFRKEGQNVTLSCEQNLNHDAMYWYRQDPGQGLRLIYYSQIVNDFQKGDIAEGYSVSREKKESFPLTVTSAQKNPTAFYLCASSIGTAEAFFGQGTRLTVV.